The rows below give T cell receptor beta chains drawn from one sample of a study of OX40 agonist ivuxolimab in advanced cancers. The assay was immunoSEQ multiplex PCR, and TCRdb's table has in-frame clones only and misses some. The sample yields about 82,000 clones, 75% to 90% seen once. Sample: CD4+ or CD8+ T cells sorted from blood, taken in a trial of the OX40 agonist ivuxolimab. These receptors were collected from an adult with an advanced solid tumor such as melanoma, head and neck, liver or kidney cancer. Both conserved end residues are part of each CDR3. Each record gives: J gene, clone size, V gene, D gene, CDR3 DNA, CDR3 protein. The D gene is left open where the match is weak. For some rows the clone size is stated as once, few or many, or as a class when expanded; others skip it.

j_call: TRBJ2-7
clone_size: .
v_call: TRBV6-1
d_call: .
cdr3_nt: TGTGCCAGCAGTGACGCCCGTGGGCCGGGTACTTACGAGCAGTACTTC
cdr3_aa: CASSDARGPGTYEQYF

j_call: TRBJ1-4
clone_size: .
v_call: TRBV5-1
d_call: TRBD1
cdr3_nt: TGCGCCAGCAGCTGGGGGACAGGGATGAATGAAAAACTGTTTTTT
cdr3_aa: CASSWGTGMNEKLFF

j_call: TRBJ1-5
clone_size: .
v_call: TRBV5-1
d_call: .
cdr3_nt: TGCGCCAGCAGCTTGTCACCGGGTTATAGCAATCAGCCCCAGCATTTT
cdr3_aa: CASSLSPGYSNQPQHF

j_call: TRBJ2-7
clone_size: .
v_call: TRBV2
d_call: .
cdr3_nt: TGTGCCAGCAGGGAAAAAACAGGGTATGGAGAGCAGTACTTC
cdr3_aa: CASREKTGYGEQYF

j_call: TRBJ1-2
clone_size: .
v_call: TRBV6-1
d_call: TRBD1
cdr3_nt: TGTGCCAGCAGTGAAGCGGCGACAGGGGTAGGCTACACCTTC
cdr3_aa: CASSEAATGVGYTF

j_call: TRBJ1-3
clone_size: .
v_call: TRBV6-5
d_call: .
cdr3_nt: TGTGCCAGCAGTCTACAGGGAACGGGAAACACCATATATTTT
cdr3_aa: CASSLQGTGNTIYF

j_call: TRBJ2-1
clone_size: .
v_call: TRBV6-1
d_call: TRBD2
cdr3_nt: TGTGCCAGCAGTGAAGGACTAGCGGGAGGTGAGCAGTTCTTC
cdr3_aa: CASSEGLAGGEQFF

j_call: TRBJ1-5
clone_size: .
v_call: TRBV7-9
d_call: TRBD1
cdr3_nt: TGTGCCAGCAGCTTAATAGGAGTGGAGGACAGGGGGAATCAGCCCCAGCATTTT
cdr3_aa: CASSLIGVEDRGNQPQHF

j_call: TRBJ2-1
clone_size: few
v_call: TRBV7-2
d_call: .
cdr3_nt: TGTGCCAGCAGCAGCCGCAGGGTTGTGGATGAGCAGTTCTTC
cdr3_aa: CASSSRRVVDEQFF

j_call: TRBJ2-5
clone_size: .
v_call: TRBV7-3
d_call: .
cdr3_nt: TGTGCCAGCAGGATCGGCAGCACCATCGGAGAGACCCAGTACTTC
cdr3_aa: CASRIGSTIGETQYF

j_call: TRBJ1-2
clone_size: .
v_call: TRBV5-4
d_call: TRBD1
cdr3_nt: TGTGCCAGCAGCTTGGGGGGGACAGGGTTTAACTATGGCTACACCTTC
cdr3_aa: CASSLGGTGFNYGYTF

j_call: TRBJ2-4
clone_size: .
v_call: TRBV6-6
d_call: .
cdr3_nt: TGTGCCAGCAGTTACGAGGCAGGCGTAGCCAAAAACATTCAGTACTTC
cdr3_aa: CASSYEAGVAKNIQYF

j_call: TRBJ1-2
clone_size: .
v_call: TRBV6-1
d_call: .
cdr3_nt: TGTGCCAGCAGTGCTTCCGGGCCAATCTATGGCTACACCTTC
cdr3_aa: CASSASGPIYGYTF

j_call: TRBJ2-3
clone_size: .
v_call: TRBV6-5
d_call: TRBD1
cdr3_nt: TGTGCCAGCAGTCCCCGGGACAGAATAACAGATACGCAGTATTTT
cdr3_aa: CASSPRDRITDTQYF

j_call: TRBJ2-3
clone_size: .
v_call: TRBV4-2
d_call: .
cdr3_nt: TGTGCCAGCAGCCAAGCCGGGACTCGAGGATACACAGATACGCAGTATTTT
cdr3_aa: CASSQAGTRGYTDTQYF

j_call: TRBJ2-7
clone_size: .
v_call: TRBV28
d_call: .
cdr3_nt: TGTGCCAGCACTCGAACAGGGGAGCAGTACTTC
cdr3_aa: CASTRTGEQYF

j_call: TRBJ1-3
clone_size: few
v_call: TRBV25-1
d_call: .
cdr3_nt: TGTGCCACCGCGGCCCCAGGCTCTGGAAACACCATATATTTT
cdr3_aa: CATAAPGSGNTIYF

j_call: TRBJ1-4
clone_size: .
v_call: TRBV30
d_call: .
cdr3_nt: TGTGCCTGGAGCGGGACGATCACTAATGAAAAACTGTTTTTT
cdr3_aa: CAWSGTITNEKLFF

j_call: TRBJ1-1
clone_size: .
v_call: TRBV11-2
d_call: .
cdr3_nt: TGTGCCAGCAGCCCGTCGACCCGGATGTCGTCTGAAGCTTTCTTT
cdr3_aa: CASSPSTRMSSEAFF

j_call: TRBJ2-5
clone_size: .
v_call: TRBV4-1
d_call: .
cdr3_nt: TGCGCCAGCAGCCGGACGGCTAGTTTGCCGGAGACCCAGTACTTC
cdr3_aa: CASSRTASLPETQYF

j_call: TRBJ2-7
clone_size: .
v_call: TRBV7-9
d_call: .
cdr3_nt: TGTGCCAGCAGCTTAGATCAGGGTGGCTACGAGCAGTACTTC
cdr3_aa: CASSLDQGGYEQYF

j_call: TRBJ2-3
clone_size: .
v_call: TRBV7-6
d_call: .
cdr3_nt: TGTGCCAGCAGCCATTCCACAGGGGACTCCGATACGCAGTATTTT
cdr3_aa: CASSHSTGDSDTQYF

j_call: TRBJ2-5
clone_size: .
v_call: TRBV18
d_call: .
cdr3_nt: TGTGCCAGCTCACCTCCGGGGGCAGGAGAGACCCAGTACTTC
cdr3_aa: CASSPPGAGETQYF

j_call: TRBJ1-2
clone_size: .
v_call: TRBV7-2
d_call: .
cdr3_nt: TGTGCCAGCAGCTTAGTACAGGACTATGGCTACACCTTC
cdr3_aa: CASSLVQDYGYTF

j_call: TRBJ2-3
clone_size: .
v_call: TRBV7-3
d_call: .
cdr3_nt: TGTGCCAGCAGCCCGGGGTTTCCCCCAGATACGCAGTATTTT
cdr3_aa: CASSPGFPPDTQYF

j_call: TRBJ2-3
clone_size: .
v_call: TRBV6-5
d_call: .
cdr3_nt: TGTGCCAGCAGGCCTCCGGGACCAGCCACAGATACGCAGTATTTT
cdr3_aa: CASRPPGPATDTQYF

j_call: TRBJ2-7
clone_size: once
v_call: TRBV11-2
d_call: .
cdr3_nt: TGTGCCAGCAGCTTAGTGGGCAGCCGCTCCTACGAGCAGTACTTC
cdr3_aa: CASSLVGSRSYEQYF

j_call: TRBJ2-7
clone_size: .
v_call: TRBV10-2
d_call: TRBD1
cdr3_nt: TGCGCCAGCAGATCGGGGACAGGGGTCTACGAGCAGTACTTC
cdr3_aa: CASRSGTGVYEQYF

j_call: TRBJ2-1
clone_size: .
v_call: TRBV30
d_call: .
cdr3_nt: TGTGCCTGGAGTGGAGGGGGTCGGGTTCATTCCTACAATGAGCAGTTCTTC
cdr3_aa: CAWSGGGRVHSYNEQFF

j_call: TRBJ1-2
clone_size: .
v_call: TRBV19
d_call: .
cdr3_nt: TGTGCCAGTAGTCCCGGAAACTTCTATGGCTACACCTTC
cdr3_aa: CASSPGNFYGYTF

j_call: TRBJ1-1
clone_size: .
v_call: TRBV12-5
d_call: .
cdr3_nt: TGTGCTAACCTGGGACGGTGTTGGACTGAAGCTTTCTTT
cdr3_aa: CANLGRCWTEAFF

j_call: TRBJ1-1
clone_size: .
v_call: TRBV4-1
d_call: .
cdr3_nt: TGCGCCAGCAGCCCTTGGGGGCACACTGAAGCTTTCTTT
cdr3_aa: CASSPWGHTEAFF

j_call: TRBJ2-5
clone_size: .
v_call: TRBV7-7
d_call: .
cdr3_nt: TGTGCCAGCAGCTTAGACAGGGCAGAGACCCAGTACTTC
cdr3_aa: CASSLDRAETQYF

j_call: TRBJ2-1
clone_size: .
v_call: TRBV6-5
d_call: TRBD2
cdr3_nt: TGTGCCAGCAGCTCTACTAGCGGGGGGGCCCATGAGCAGTTCTTC
cdr3_aa: CASSSTSGGAHEQFF

j_call: TRBJ1-5
clone_size: .
v_call: TRBV6-6
d_call: .
cdr3_nt: TGTGCCAGCAGTTACTCGCTTGGACAGACCAATCAGCCCCAGCATTTT
cdr3_aa: CASSYSLGQTNQPQHF

j_call: TRBJ2-7
clone_size: .
v_call: TRBV15
d_call: TRBD2
cdr3_nt: TGTGCCACCAGGGGAGCGGGGAGTCCGTACGAGCAGTACTTC
cdr3_aa: CATRGAGSPYEQYF